This T cell receptor beta chain comes out of a study of cytomegalovirus exposure and HLA in healthy donors. Background on the study: Some 200 million T cells yielded 120 million or so unique TCR beta sequences, as an earlier analysis found.

Overall study results and limits: Investigators reported 150 to 200 TCR beta chains as tied to cytomegalovirus.

13 Jbeta primers and 60 Vbeta primers were used for the PCR. This table comes from immunoSEQ multiplex PCR, and its TCRdb copy is limited to in-frame clones, with some not included. The profile covers under 150,000 clones, with around 77% appearing a single time and 5.4% taken by the ten largest. The CDR3 sequence is 14 residues long. Germline-derived CDR1 and CDR2 are MNHNS and SASEGT. Trimming shortened V by 5 bases and J by 4 bases, and 12 bases separated the two germline ends. As to this clone: Its antigen is currently unknown.

This receptor was identified in a woman younger than 45 in good health and CMV-seropositive. The source material was PBMCs. The J gene is TRBJ1-5, the V gene TRBV6-1; D is unresolved. This CDR3 is CASSLFRGNQPQHF. As DNA, the CDR3 is TGTGCCAGCAGTTTGTTCCGCGGGAATCAGCCCCAGCATTTT.